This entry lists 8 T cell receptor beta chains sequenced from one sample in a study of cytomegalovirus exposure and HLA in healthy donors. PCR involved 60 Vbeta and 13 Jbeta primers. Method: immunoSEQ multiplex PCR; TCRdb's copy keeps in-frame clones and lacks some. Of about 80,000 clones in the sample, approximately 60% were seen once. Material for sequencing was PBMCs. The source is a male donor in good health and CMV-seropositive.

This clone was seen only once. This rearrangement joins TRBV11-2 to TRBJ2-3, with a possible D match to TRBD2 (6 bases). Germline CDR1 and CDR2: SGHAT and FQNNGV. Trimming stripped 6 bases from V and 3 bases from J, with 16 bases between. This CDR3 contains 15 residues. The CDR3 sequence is CASRPSAGLTDTQYF. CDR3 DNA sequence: TGTGCCAGCAGACCTTCGGCGGGATTGACAGATACGCAGTATTTT.

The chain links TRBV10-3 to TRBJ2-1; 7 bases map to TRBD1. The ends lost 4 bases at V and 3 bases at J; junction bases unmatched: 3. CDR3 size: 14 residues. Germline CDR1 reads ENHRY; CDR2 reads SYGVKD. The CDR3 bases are TGTGCCATCAGTGTCGGGACAGACTACAATGAGCAGTTCTTC. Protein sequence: CAISVGTDYNEQFF.

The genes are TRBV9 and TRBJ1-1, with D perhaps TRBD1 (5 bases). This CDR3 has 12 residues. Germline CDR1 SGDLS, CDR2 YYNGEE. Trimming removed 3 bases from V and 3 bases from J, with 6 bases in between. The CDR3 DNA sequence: TGTGCCAGCAGCGGGGGGGACACTGAAGCTTTCTTT. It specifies CASSGGDTEAFF. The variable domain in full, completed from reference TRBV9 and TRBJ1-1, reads DSGVTQTPKHLITATGQRVTLRCSPRSGDLSVYWYQQSLDQGLQFLIQYYNGEERAKGNILERFSAQQFPDLHSELNLSSLELGDSALYFCASSGGDTEAFFGQGTRLTVV.

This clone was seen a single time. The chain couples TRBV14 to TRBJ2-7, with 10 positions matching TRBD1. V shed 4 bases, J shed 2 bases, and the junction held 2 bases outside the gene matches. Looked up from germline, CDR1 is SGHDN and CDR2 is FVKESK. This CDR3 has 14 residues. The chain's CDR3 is CASSPGQGAYEQYF. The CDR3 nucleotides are TGTGCCAGCAGCCCTGGACAGGGGGCCTACGAGCAGTACTTC.

CDR3 residues: CASSLYAGGPGEQYF. Written as DNA, the CDR3 is TGTGCCAGCAGCTTGTACGCGGGGGGGCCGGGGGAGCAGTACTTC. J is TRBJ2-7 and V is TRBV5-8, with 9 bases lining up with TRBD2. Germline lookup yields CDR1 SGHTS and CDR2 YDEGEE. V gave up 1 base and J gave up 7 bases; unmatched junction bases: 9. The CDR3 runs 15 residues.

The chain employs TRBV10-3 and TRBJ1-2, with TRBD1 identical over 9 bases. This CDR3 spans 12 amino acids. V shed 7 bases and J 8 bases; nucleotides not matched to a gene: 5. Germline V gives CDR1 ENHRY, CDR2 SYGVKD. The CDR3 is CAITRDRAGYTF. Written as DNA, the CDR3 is TGTGCCATCACTCGGGACAGGGCAGGCTACACCTTC.

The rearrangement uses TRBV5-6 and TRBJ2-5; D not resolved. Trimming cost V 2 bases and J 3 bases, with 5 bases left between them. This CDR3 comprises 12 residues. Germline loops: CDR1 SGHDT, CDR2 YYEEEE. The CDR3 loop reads CASSLLKETQYF. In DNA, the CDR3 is TGTGCCAGCAGCTTATTAAAAGAGACCCAGTACTTC.

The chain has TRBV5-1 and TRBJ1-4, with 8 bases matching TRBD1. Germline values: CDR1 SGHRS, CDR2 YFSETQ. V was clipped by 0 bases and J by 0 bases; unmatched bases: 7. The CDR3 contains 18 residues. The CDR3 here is CASSLGTGTFATNEKLFF. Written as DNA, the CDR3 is TGCGCCAGCAGCTTGGGGACAGGGACCTTTGCAACTAATGAAAAACTGTTTTTT.